These T cell receptor beta chains were read from a single sample in a study of shared T cell receptors in the human thymus. Method: immunoSEQ multiplex PCR; TCRdb's copy keeps in-frame clones and lacks some. The sample consists of under 700,000 clones, about four fifths of them appearing once. The sample was also reused in another study, on human thymus T cells.

Sequencing was carried out using thymocytes. The receptors stem from a boy in the first two years of life with a congenital heart defect. CDR3s include the opening cysteine and the closing phenylalanine or tryptophan. D genes are given only for firm matches. Clone size is stated in some rows and not others, as once, few, many or a class when expanded.

j_gene | abundance | d_gene | v_gene | CDR3nt | CDR3aa
TRBJ2-7 | NA | TRBD1 | TRBV30 | TGTGCCTGGAGCCTGGGACAGAAATACTCCTACGAGCAGTACTTC | CAWSLGQKYSYEQYF
TRBJ2-2 | NA | TRBD2 | TRBV27 | TGTGCCAGCAGTTCGAGTAGCGGGAGACTTAGGGCCGGGGAGCTGTTTTTT | CASSSSSGRLRAGELFF
TRBJ2-5 | NA | NA | TRBV5-6 | TGTGCCAGCAGCTTGGGACTGCCCCAGACGGAGACCCAGTACTTC | CASSLGLPQTETQYF
TRBJ2-7 | NA | TRBD2 | TRBV29-1 | TGCAGCGTCGGGACTAGCGGGCCCTACGAGCAGTACTTC | CSVGTSGPYEQYF
TRBJ2-5 | NA | NA | TRBV28 | TGTGCCAGCAGTTTACCTCTAGGACATAGTGGTGAGACCCAGTACTTC | CASSLPLGHSGETQYF
TRBJ2-7 | NA | NA | TRBV30 | TGTGCCTGGAGTGTAAGGGGGGGGTTTAAGTACGAGCAGTACTTC | CAWSVRGGFKYEQYF
TRBJ1-5 | NA | NA | TRBV23-1 | TGCGCCAGCAGTCACGGGGGGCGCAGCCTGCCCCAGCATTTT | CASSHGGRSLPQHF
TRBJ2-5 | NA | TRBD1 | TRBV7-9 | TGTGCCAGCAGCTTAGGGAGGACAGGGGAAGGGGAGACCCAGTACTTC | CASSLGRTGEGETQYF
TRBJ2-4 | NA | NA | TRBV4-2 | TGTGCCAGCAGCCATGAGAAGGGGAACATTCAGTACTTC | CASSHEKGNIQYF
TRBJ1-4 | NA | NA | TRBV7-9 | TGTGCCAGCAGCCCGGGGGGATACAATGAAAAACTGTTTTTT | CASSPGGYNEKLFF
TRBJ2-7 | NA | NA | TRBV6-1 | TGTGCCAGCAGCCATCGTAGCTACGAGCAGTACTTC | CASSHRSYEQYF
TRBJ1-1 | NA | NA | TRBV28 | TGTGCCAGCAGTTTATATCCGGGGGTGAACACTGAAGCTTTCTTT | CASSLYPGVNTEAFF
TRBJ1-2 | NA | TRBD1 | TRBV9 | TGTGCCAGCAGCGAAGGGACAGGCAACTATGGCTACACCTTC | CASSEGTGNYGYTF
TRBJ1-2 | NA | NA | TRBV4-3 | TGCGCCAGCAGCCCTCGTCCGGTGTACGGGTACTATGGCTACACCTTC | CASSPRPVYGYYGYTF
TRBJ2-3 | NA | NA | TRBV27 | TGTGCCAGCAGTTGGCAGACAGGTCGAGATACGCAGTATTTT | CASSWQTGRDTQYF
TRBJ1-1 | NA | NA | TRBV18 | TGTGCCAGCTCACCGGAGCACCCAGGGCTTGGGAACACTGAAGCTTTCTTT | CASSPEHPGLGNTEAFF
TRBJ1-1 | NA | NA | TRBV18 | TGTGCCAGCTCACGTACGGAAACTAGTATCACTGAAGCTTTCTTT | CASSRTETSITEAFF
TRBJ2-3 | NA | NA | TRBV9 | TGTGCCAGCAGCGTAAATACTGCCACTAGCACAGATACGCAGTATTTT | CASSVNTATSTDTQYF
TRBJ2-7 | NA | NA | TRBV5-1 | TGCGCCAGCAGCTGGGGGACTTGCTCCTACGAGCAGTACTTC | CASSWGTCSYEQYF
TRBJ2-1 | NA | TRBD2 | TRBV7-8 | TGTGCCAGCAGCTTAGACAGGACTAGCGACAATGAGCAGTTCTTC | CASSLDRTSDNEQFF
TRBJ2-1 | NA | TRBD2 | TRBV28 | TGTGCCAGCAGTTTCAAAGCGGGAGGGCGGAATGAGCAGTTCTTC | CASSFKAGGRNEQFF
TRBJ2-5 | NA | NA | TRBV6-6 | TGTGCCAGCAGCCCCCGAGTAGAGACCCAGTACTTC | CASSPRVETQYF
TRBJ2-2 | NA | TRBD2 | TRBV5-1 | TGCGCCAGCAGCTTGGCCCCTACTAGCGGGAGGACCGGGGAGCTGTTTTTT | CASSLAPTSGRTGELFF
TRBJ2-7 | once | NA | TRBV10-1 | TGCGCCAGCAGCCCGACAGGCGGACACTACGAGCAGTACTTC | CASSPTGGHYEQYF
TRBJ2-5 | NA | TRBD2 | TRBV4-1 | TGCGCCAGCAGCCGCGGGACTAGCGGGAGAGTAGAGACCCAGTACTTC | CASSRGTSGRVETQYF
TRBJ2-3 | NA | NA | TRBV4-3 | TGCGCCAGCAGCAAAGACCTACTTAGCACAGATACGCAGTATTTT | CASSKDLLSTDTQYF
TRBJ2-1 | NA | TRBD2 | TRBV5-6 | TGTGCCAGCAGCAAAAAGATAGCGGGAGAAATTGGCAATGAGCAGTTCTTC | CASSKKIAGEIGNEQFF